The 15 T cell receptor beta chains listed next were all sequenced from one sample in a study of Ad26.COV2.S vaccination and SARS-CoV-2 variants. Specified treatment: about 20 received Ad26.COV2.S at low or high dose, single or two shots; roughly 5 received placebo; per-sample allocation not given. Samples were taken on day 63 after the first vaccine or placebo injection. The assay was immunoSEQ multiplex PCR, and TCRdb's table has in-frame clones only and misses some. This sample has around 400,000 clones, with around four fifths found just once. Here the sequenced sample was peripheral blood, taken in a trial of Ad26.COV2.S vaccine versus placebo. All receptors come from a person between 18 and 65 years old who received the Ad26.COV2.S COVID-19 vaccine or a placebo.

This sequence joins TRBV6-2 or TRBV6-3 and TRBJ2-2; D might be TRBD2 (6 bases). CDR1 and CDR2 (germline): MNHEY, SVGEGT. CDR3 length: 15 residues. V lost 2 bases and J lost 5, with 12 bases in between. CDR3 sequence reads: CASSYRGEMTGELFF. The CDR3 DNA sequence: TGTGCCAGCAGTTACCGCGGGGAAATGACCGGGGAGCTGTTTTTT.

On this clone itself: This specimen includes other DNA sequences encoding the same CDR3. J is TRBJ2-2 and V is TRBV3-1 (or the pseudogene TRBV3-2), with D uncertain. Trimming stripped 1 base from V and 5 bases from J, with 5 bases between. CDR1 and CDR2 from the germline V gene are LGHDT and YNNKEL (reference sequence). The CDR3 consists of 13 residues. The CDR3 coding sequence is TGTGCCAGCAGCCAAGGCGGTACCGGGGAGCTGTTTTTT. This codes for CASSQGGTGELFF.

The gene calls are TRBV7-9 and TRBJ1-4; maybe TRBD1 (5 bases). This CDR3 has 14 amino acids. CDR1 is SEHNR and CDR2 is FQNEAQ in the germline V gene (reference sequence). Trimming took 4 bases from V and 2 from J, leaving 8 bases between them. CDR3 nucleotide sequence: TGTGCCAGCAGCTCGGGGGAGACTAATGAAAAACTGTTTTTT. It yields the protein CASSSGETNEKLFF.

J is TRBJ2-1 and V is TRBV9; TRBD2 matches 9 bases. Germline V CDR1 and CDR2: SGDLS, YYNGEE. The ends lost 4 bases at V and 1 base at J; junction bases unmatched: 18. The CDR3 is 20 amino acids. CDR3 in DNA: TGTGCCAGCAGCCCGTTGGGTAGCGGGAGAGAAGGGTATTCCTACAATGAGCAGTTCTTC. As protein: CASSPLGSGREGYSYNEQFF.

The rearrangement links TRBV7-9 to TRBJ1-2; D is uncertain. The CDR3 totals 13 residues. Germline lookup yields CDR1 SEHNR and CDR2 FQNEAQ (reference sequence). Trimming removed 2 bases from V and 2 bases from J, with 6 bases in between. The CDR3 region has the DNA TGTGCCAGCAGCTTATCAGAAAACTATGGCTACACCTTC. Translating it yields CASSLSENYGYTF. Complete variable domain (other parts from reference TRBV7-9 and TRBJ1-2): DTGVSQNPRHKITKRGQNVTFRCDPISEHNRLYWYRQTLGQGPEFLTYFQNEAQLEKSRLLSDRFSAERPKGSFSTLEIQRTEQGDSAMYLCASSLSENYGYTFGSGTRLTVV.

The J gene is TRBJ1-5, the V gene TRBV7-2; D remains ambiguous. Germline lookup yields CDR1 SGHTA and CDR2 FQGNSA. This CDR3 has 15 amino acids. V lost 1 base and J 2 bases, leaving 9 bases between the germline ends. CDR3 sequence (DNA): TGTGCCAGCAGCTTAGGGGGTTCGGGCAATCAGCCCCAGCATTTT. Translation: CASSLGGSGNQPQHF. Combining the CDR3 with reference TRBV7-2 and TRBJ1-5 gives the whole variable domain GAGVSQSPSNKVTEKGKDVELRCDPISGHTALYWYRQSLGQGLEFLIYFQGNSAPDKSGLPSDRFSAERTGGSVSTLTIQRTQQEDSAVYLCASSLGGSGNQPQHFGDGTRLSIL.

This chain joins TRBV7-3 and TRBJ2-1; 8 nucleotides align to TRBD2. The CDR3 consists of 14 residues. Germline V CDR1 and CDR2: SGHTA, FQGTGA. The junction had 3 bases not matched to a gene; V was cut back by 3 bases and J by 5 bases. The CDR3 DNA is TGTGCCAGCAGCTTTGGACTAGCAGACAATGAGCAGTTCTTC. Translation: CASSFGLADNEQFF.

There are a few counts of this clone. The rearrangement joins TRBV19 to TRBJ1-1; maybe TRBD1 (5 bases). Germline V CDR1 and CDR2: LNHDA, SQIVND (reference sequence). V lost 7 bases and J 3 bases, leaving 15 bases between the germline ends. This CDR3 is 14 amino acids long. DNA of the CDR3: TGTGCCAGTATGATGGGGGGATTGGACACTGAAGCTTTCTTT. Its translation is CASMMGGLDTEAFF. Combining the CDR3 with reference TRBV19 and TRBJ1-1 gives the whole variable domain DGGITQSPKYLFRKEGQNVTLSCEQNLNHDAMYWYRQDPGQGLRLIYYSQIVNDFQKGDIAEGYSVSREKKESFPLTVTSAQKNPTAFYLCASMMGGLDTEAFFGQGTRLTVV.

CDR3 bases: TGCAGTGCTAGTACGGGGGTGACTAGCGTAAACATTCAGTACTTC. Translated, it gives CSASTGVTSVNIQYF. The chain uses TRBV20-1 and TRBJ2-4; 8 nucleotides line up with TRBD2. Germline V gene sequence: CDR1 DFQATT, CDR2 SNEGSKA (reference sequence). The J segment lost 6 bases and the V segment lost 3 bases, leaving 10 bases of the junction unmatched. CDR3 size: 15 residues.

This clone was seen once. The gene calls are TRBV3-1 (or the pseudogene TRBV3-2) and TRBJ2-3, with D possibly being TRBD1 (5 bases). V lost 3 bases, J lost 5 bases, and 15 bases lay in between. Germline values: CDR1 LGHDT, CDR2 YNNKEL (reference sequence). The CDR3 is 15 amino acids. The CDR3 region is CASSQQRGDRDTQYF. DNA of the CDR3: TGTGCCAGCAGCCAGCAACGAGGTGACAGAGATACGCAGTATTTT.

This chain uses TRBV20-1 with TRBJ1-2; D is unclear. This CDR3 spans 11 amino acids. CDR1 DFQATT and CDR2 SNEGSKA come from the germline V gene (reference sequence). The CDR3 DNA follows: TGCAGAGGAGATACCGACTATGGCTACACCTTC. Residues: CRGDTDYGYTF.

V usage is TRBV6-2 or TRBV6-3 and J usage is TRBJ1-1; no clear D. CDR3 length: 14 residues. Germline CDR1 MNHEY, CDR2 SVGEGT. Trimming removed 2 bases from V and 7 bases from J, with 14 bases in between. The CDR3 nucleotides read TGTGCCAGCAGTTACCTTGGAGGGCCACGTGAAGCTTTCTTT. Amino acids: CASSYLGGPREAFF.

The J gene is TRBJ1-1, the V gene TRBV7-6; no clear D. Germline V CDR1 and CDR2: SGHVS, FNYEAQ. The V end lost 5 bases, the J end lost 0 bases, and 7 bases lay between the germline ends. This CDR3 is built from 13 residues. The CDR3 nucleotides read TGTGCCAGCAGCCCCCGGTTGAACACTGAAGCTTTCTTT. The encoded protein is CASSPRLNTEAFF.

This rearrangement joins TRBV19 to TRBJ2-5, with D maybe TRBD1 (6 bases). The length of the CDR3 is 14 residues. Per germline, CDR1 LNHDA and CDR2 SQIVND (reference sequence). V lost 4 bases and J 1 base, leaving 10 bases between the germline ends. The CDR3 DNA sequence: TGTGCCAGTAGTACCCGACAGGTCCAAGAGACCCAGTACTTC. As protein: CASSTRQVQETQYF.

This chain links TRBV18 with TRBJ2-1; D perhaps matches TRBD1 (5 bases). Germline loops: CDR1 KGHSH, CDR2 LQKENI. V lost 6 bases and J 0 bases, leaving 15 bases between the germline ends. This CDR3 has 16 residues. CDR3 protein: CASSLPQGVSYNEQFF. CDR3 sequence (DNA): TGTGCCAGCTCCCTCCCCCAGGGTGTCTCCTACAATGAGCAGTTCTTC. Combining the CDR3 with reference TRBV18 and TRBJ2-1 gives the whole variable domain NAGVMQNPRHLVRRRGQEARLRCSPMKGHSHVYWYRQLPEEGLKFMVYLQKENIIDESGMPKERFSAEFPKEGPSILRIQQVVRGDSAAYFCASSLPQGVSYNEQFFGPGTRLTVL.